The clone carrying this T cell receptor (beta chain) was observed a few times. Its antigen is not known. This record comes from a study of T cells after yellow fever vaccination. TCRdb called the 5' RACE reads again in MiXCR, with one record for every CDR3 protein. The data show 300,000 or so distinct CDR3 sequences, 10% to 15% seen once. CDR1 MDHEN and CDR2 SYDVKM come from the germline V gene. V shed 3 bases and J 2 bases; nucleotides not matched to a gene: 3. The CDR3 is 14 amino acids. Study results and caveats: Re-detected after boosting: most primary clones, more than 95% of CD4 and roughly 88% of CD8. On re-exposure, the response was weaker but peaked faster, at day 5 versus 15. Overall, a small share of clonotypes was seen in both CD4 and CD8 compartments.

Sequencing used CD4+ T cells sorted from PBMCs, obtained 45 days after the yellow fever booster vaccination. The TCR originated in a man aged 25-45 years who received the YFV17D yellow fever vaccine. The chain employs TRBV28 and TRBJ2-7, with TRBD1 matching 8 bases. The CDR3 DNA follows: TGTGCCAGCAGTTTGTGGACAGGGACCTACGAGCAGTACTTC. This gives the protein CASSLWTGTYEQYF.